The sequence of this TCR beta chain was determined in a study of shared clonotypes between healthy human individuals. Germline loops: CDR1 LNHNV, CDR2 YYDKDF (reference sequence). The V segment lost 6 bases and the J segment 8 bases; nucleotides outside the gene matches: 4. CDR3 length: 13 amino acids. The table came from immunoSEQ multiplex PCR; TCRdb's copy has only in-frame clones and leaves some out. The sample holds 450,000 to 650,000 clones, around three quarters seen once. The TCR comes from a woman aged 35 to 49 in good health. Some clones in this sample may be carry-over from other donors' samples. The sequencing input was PBMCs. The chain is built from TRBV15 and TRBJ1-6; TRBD1 matches at 7 bases. CDR3 bases: TGTGCCACCAGATGGGACAGCCATTCACCCCTCCACTTT. It specifies CATRWDSHSPLHF.